This T cell receptor (beta chain) was profiled in a study of T cells in Graves' hyperthyroidism and ophthalmopathy. Findings of the study overall: Progression to ophthalmopathy was predicted a median of 6.5 months early.

Comments on this clonotype: Antigen specificity is unknown.

Using RNA transcripts as the source, TCR beta CDR3 regions were amplified. The primer set for the first-round RT-PCR of the TCR CDR3 was HTBI. TCRdb passed the multiplex PCR reads through MiXCR, listing each CDR3 protein once. Here the sample spans some 550,000 distinct CDR3 sequences, under 25% being singletons. Trimming removed 2 bases from V and 0 bases from J, with 9 bases in between. CDR3 length equals 15 residues. CDR1 and CDR2 from the germline V gene are MNHEY and SVGAGI. Sequences were obtained from blood. V gene TRBV6-5 combines with J gene TRBJ2-3, with D unresolved. The TCR comes from a man in his late teens or twenties with Graves' hyperthyroidism. CDR3 DNA: TGTGCCAGCAGTTACCGGCATCCTAGCACAGATACGCAGTATTTT. As protein: CASSYRHPSTDTQYF.